The sequence of this T cell receptor (beta chain) was determined in a study of blood T cell repertoires in COVID-19. Study information: From the United States, Italy and Spain came samples of acute and convalescent COVID-19. The cDNA or gDNA used as material had been derived from T cells, B-cell-depleted T cells, or PBMCs.

Germline V gene sequence: CDR1 LNHDA, CDR2 SQIVND (reference sequence). The CDR3 runs to 13 residues. With 4 bases removed from V and 8 bases from J, the gap between germline ends came to 12 bases. Only in-frame clones appear in the TCRdb table, and some are missing; sequencing was by immunoSEQ multiplex PCR. Among about 240,000 clones listed, about 82% were seen once. The rearrangement joins TRBV19 to TRBJ1-5; no clear D gene. Sequences were obtained from peripheral blood. The sequence was collected from a woman in her fifties or sixties with active or convalescent COVID-19. The CDR3 loop reads CASSTPRVEPQHF. The CDR3 DNA sequence: TGTGCCAGTAGTACGCCTAGAGTAGAGCCCCAGCATTTT.